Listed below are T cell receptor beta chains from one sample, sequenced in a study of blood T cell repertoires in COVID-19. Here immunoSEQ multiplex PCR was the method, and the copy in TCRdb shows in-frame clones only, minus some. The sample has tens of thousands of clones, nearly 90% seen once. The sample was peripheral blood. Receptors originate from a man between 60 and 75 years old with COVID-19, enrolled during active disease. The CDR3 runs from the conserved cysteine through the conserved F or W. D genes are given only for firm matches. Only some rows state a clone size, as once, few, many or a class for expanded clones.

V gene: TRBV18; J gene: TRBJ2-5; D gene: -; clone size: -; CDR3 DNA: TGTGCCAGCTCACCTATGTCAGGGCGCCAAGAGACCCAGTACTTC; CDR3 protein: CASSPMSGRQETQYF
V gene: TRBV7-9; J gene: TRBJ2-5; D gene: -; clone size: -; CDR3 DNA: TGTGCCAGCAGCTCTCGGACAGAAGAGACCCAGTACTTC; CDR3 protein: CASSSRTEETQYF
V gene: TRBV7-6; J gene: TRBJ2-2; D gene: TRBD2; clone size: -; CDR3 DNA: TGTGCCAGCAGCTTAGTGGGGGCTAGCGGGGCGAACACCGGGGAGCTGTTTTTT; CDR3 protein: CASSLVGASGANTGELFF
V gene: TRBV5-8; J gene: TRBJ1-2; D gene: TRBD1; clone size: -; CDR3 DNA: TGTGCCAGCAGCTTGGGAGGACAGGGAAACTATGGCTACACCTTC; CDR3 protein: CASSLGGQGNYGYTF
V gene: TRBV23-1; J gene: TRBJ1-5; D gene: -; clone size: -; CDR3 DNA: TGCGCCACCGAGGGGGGGAGCAATCAGCCCCAGCATTTT; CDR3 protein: CATEGGSNQPQHF
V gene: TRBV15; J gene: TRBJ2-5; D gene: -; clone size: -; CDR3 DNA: TGTGCCACCAGCAGAGATGCCAGGGGGAGGACGGAGGAGACCCAGTACTTC; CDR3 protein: CATSRDARGRTEETQYF
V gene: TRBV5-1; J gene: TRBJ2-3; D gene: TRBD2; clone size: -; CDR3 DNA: TGCGCCAGCAGCTTGGGGACTAGCGGGAGTTCAGATACGCAGTATTTT; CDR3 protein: CASSLGTSGSSDTQYF
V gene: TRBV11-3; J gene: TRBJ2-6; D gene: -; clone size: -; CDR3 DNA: TGTGCCAGCAGCTTAGATGGTGGAAGACATATTGGCTCTGGGGCCAACGTCCTGACTTTC; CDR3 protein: CASSLDGGRHIGSGANVLTF
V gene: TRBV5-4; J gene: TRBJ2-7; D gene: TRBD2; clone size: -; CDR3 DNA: TGTGCCACCAAAGCGGGAGGGGCCTACGAGCAGTACTTC; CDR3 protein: CATKAGGAYEQYF
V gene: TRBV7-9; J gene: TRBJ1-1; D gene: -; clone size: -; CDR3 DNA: TGTGCCAGCAGCTTAGATACAGGGAACACTGAAGCTTTCTTT; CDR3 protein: CASSLDTGNTEAFF
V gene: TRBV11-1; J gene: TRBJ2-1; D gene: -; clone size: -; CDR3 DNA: TGTGCCAGCAGCCCTAGCGACGGGGATGAGCAGTTCTTC; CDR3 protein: CASSPSDGDEQFF
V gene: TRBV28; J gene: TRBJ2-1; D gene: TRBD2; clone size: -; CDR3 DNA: TGTGCCAGCAGCGGACTAGCGCCGAGCTCCTACAATGAGCAGTTCTTC; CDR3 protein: CASSGLAPSSYNEQFF
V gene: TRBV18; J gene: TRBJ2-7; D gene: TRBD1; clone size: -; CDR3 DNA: TGTGCCAGCTCACCTACTCCCGGGACAGGGACCGAGCAGTACTTC; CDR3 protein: CASSPTPGTGTEQYF
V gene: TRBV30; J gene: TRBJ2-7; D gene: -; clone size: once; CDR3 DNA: TGTGCCTGGAATTTGGTTAGTGGGGCTCCCTACGAGCAGTACTTC; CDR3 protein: CAWNLVSGAPYEQYF
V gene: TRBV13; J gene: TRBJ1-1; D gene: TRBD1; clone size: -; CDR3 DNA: TGTGCCAGCAACTTCTACCGACAGGGGGCTTGGGAAGCTTTCTTT; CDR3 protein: CASNFYRQGAWEAFF
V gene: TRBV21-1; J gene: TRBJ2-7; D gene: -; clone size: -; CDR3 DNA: TGTGCCAGCAGCAAAAGGAATGGACATTACGAGCAGTACTTC; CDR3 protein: CASSKRNGHYEQYF
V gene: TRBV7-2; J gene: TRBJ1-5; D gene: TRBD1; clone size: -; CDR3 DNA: TGTGCCAGCAGCTTTCCGGGACAGGGGGGAGGGCCCCAGCATTTT; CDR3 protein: CASSFPGQGGGPQHF
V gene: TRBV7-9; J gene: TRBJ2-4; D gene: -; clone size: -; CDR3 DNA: TGTGCCAGCAGCTTCGGGGGCAAAAACATTCAGTACTTC; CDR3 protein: CASSFGGKNIQYF
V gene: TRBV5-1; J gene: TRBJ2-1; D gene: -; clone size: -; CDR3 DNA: TGCGCCAGCAGCAATCAGGGGCGTTACAATGAGCAGTTCTTC; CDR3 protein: CASSNQGRYNEQFF
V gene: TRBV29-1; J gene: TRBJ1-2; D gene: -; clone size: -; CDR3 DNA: TGCAGCGTTGAAGATCAGCGGGAAATGGGTGGCTACACCTTC; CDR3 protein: CSVEDQREMGGYTF
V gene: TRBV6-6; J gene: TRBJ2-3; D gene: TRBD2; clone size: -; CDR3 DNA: TGTGCCAGCAAGAGCGGGAGCTCAGATACGCAGTATTTT; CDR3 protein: CASKSGSSDTQYF
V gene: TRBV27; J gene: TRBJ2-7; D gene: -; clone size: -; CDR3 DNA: TGTGCCAGCAGTTCCGAGGACAGCTCCTACGAGCAGTACTTC; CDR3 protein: CASSSEDSSYEQYF
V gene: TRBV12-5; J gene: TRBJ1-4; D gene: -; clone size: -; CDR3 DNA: TGTGCTAGTGGTCCCGGGAGGGGAAAGGATGAAAAACTGTTTTTT; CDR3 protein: CASGPGRGKDEKLFF
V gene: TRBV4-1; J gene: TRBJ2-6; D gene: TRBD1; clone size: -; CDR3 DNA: TGCGCCAGCAGGGAACCCGGGACAGGGGGTTCTGGGGCCAACGTCCTGACTTTC; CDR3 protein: CASREPGTGGSGANVLTF
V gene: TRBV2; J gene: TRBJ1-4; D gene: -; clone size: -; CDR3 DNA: TGTGCCAGCAGGGAGGCCGCAACTAATGAAAAACTGTTTTTT; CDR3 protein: CASREAATNEKLFF
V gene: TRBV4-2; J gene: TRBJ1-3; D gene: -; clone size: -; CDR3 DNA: TGTGCCAGCAGCCCTACAGGGCAGGTCTCTGGAAACACCATATATTTT; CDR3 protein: CASSPTGQVSGNTIYF
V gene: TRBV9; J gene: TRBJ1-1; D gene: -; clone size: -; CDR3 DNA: TGTGCCAGCAGCGCAAACGGACAGCTAGGCACTGAAGCTTTCTTT; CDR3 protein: CASSANGQLGTEAFF
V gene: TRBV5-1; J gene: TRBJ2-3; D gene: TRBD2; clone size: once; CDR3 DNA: TGCGCCAGCAGCCCCGCTAGCGGGAGGGCCGTATCAGATACGCAGTATTTT; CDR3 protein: CASSPASGRAVSDTQYF
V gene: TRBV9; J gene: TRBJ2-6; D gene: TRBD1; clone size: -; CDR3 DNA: TGTGCCAGCAGCGTCGACAGGGCGACCGGGGCCAACGTCCTGACTTTC; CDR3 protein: CASSVDRATGANVLTF
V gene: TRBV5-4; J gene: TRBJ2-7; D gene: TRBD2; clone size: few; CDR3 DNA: TGTGCCAGCAGCCCTGGGTGGCGGGAGGGCTACGAGCAGTACTTC; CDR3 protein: CASSPGWREGYEQYF
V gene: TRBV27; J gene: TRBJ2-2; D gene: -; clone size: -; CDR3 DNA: TGTGCCAGCAGTTATCAGTATGAGGCCGGGGAGCTGTTTTTT; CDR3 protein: CASSYQYEAGELFF
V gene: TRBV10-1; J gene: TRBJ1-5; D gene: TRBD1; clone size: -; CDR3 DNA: TGCGCCTATCCGGGGACAGGGCCGGTCGATGGCAATCAGCCCCAGCATTTT; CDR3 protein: CAYPGTGPVDGNQPQHF
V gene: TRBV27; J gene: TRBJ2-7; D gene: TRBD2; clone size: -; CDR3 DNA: TGTGCCAGCAGGGGGCTTGGGGGAGGGAGCGAGCAGTACTTC; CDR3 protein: CASRGLGGGSEQYF
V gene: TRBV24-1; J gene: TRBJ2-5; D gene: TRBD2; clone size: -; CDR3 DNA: TGTGCCACCAGTGATAGACTAGCGGGAGGGCCAAAAAAGAACCAAGAGACCCAGTACTTC; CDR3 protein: CATSDRLAGGPKKNQETQYF
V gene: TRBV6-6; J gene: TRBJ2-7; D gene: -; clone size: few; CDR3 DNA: TGTGCCAGCAGCCGGACCGGGGGATCCTACGAGCAGTACTTC; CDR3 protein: CASSRTGGSYEQYF
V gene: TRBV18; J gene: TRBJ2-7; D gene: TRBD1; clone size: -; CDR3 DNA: TGTGCCAGCTCACAAGGGACAGGGGGCATGTACGAGCAGTACTTC; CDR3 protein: CASSQGTGGMYEQYF
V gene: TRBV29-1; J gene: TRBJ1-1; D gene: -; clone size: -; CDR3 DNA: TGCAGCGTTGACCGGGGCGGGATGAACACTGAAGCTTTCTTT; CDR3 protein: CSVDRGGMNTEAFF
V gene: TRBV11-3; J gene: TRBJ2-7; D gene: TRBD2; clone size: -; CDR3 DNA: TGTGCCAGCAGCTTGGCGGGAGAGAGCTCCTACGAGCAGTACTTC; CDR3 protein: CASSLAGESSYEQYF
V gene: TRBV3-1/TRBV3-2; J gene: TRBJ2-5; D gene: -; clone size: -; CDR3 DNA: TGTGCCAGCAGCCAAGATATGGAGACCCAGTACTTC; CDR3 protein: CASSQDMETQYF
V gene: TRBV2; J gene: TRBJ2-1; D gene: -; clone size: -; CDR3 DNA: TGTGCCAGCAAGGAATTAGCGGCATACAATGAGCAGTTCTTC; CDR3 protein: CASKELAAYNEQFF
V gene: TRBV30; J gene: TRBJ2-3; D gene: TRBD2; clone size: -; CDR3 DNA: TGTGCCTGGAGTGTTGCTAGCGGCCTTGGAGATACGCAGTATTTT; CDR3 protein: CAWSVASGLGDTQYF
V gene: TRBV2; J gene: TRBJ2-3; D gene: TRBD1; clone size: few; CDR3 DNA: TGTGCCAGCAGTGAATGGGGGACAGGGTCCCAAGATACGCAGTATTTT; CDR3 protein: CASSEWGTGSQDTQYF
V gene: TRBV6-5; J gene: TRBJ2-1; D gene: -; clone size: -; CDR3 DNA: TGTGCCAGCAGCATCGACAGCTACAATGAGCAGTTCTTC; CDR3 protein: CASSIDSYNEQFF
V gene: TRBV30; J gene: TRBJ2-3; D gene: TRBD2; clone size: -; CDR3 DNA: TGTGCCTGGACTAGCGGGAGGACGGTAGATACGCAGTATTTT; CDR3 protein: CAWTSGRTVDTQYF
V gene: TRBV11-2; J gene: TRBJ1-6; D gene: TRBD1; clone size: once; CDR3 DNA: TGTGCCAGCAGCTTTGGCCGGGGACAGGGTGATTCACCCCTCCACTTT; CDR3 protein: CASSFGRGQGDSPLHF
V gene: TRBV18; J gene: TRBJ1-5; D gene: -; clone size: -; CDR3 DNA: TGTGCCAGCTCACCTTCAGGGCTAGATCAGCCCCAGCATTTT; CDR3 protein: CASSPSGLDQPQHF
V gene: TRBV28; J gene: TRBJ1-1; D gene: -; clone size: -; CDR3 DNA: TGTGCCAGCAGTTCCTTGGACAGTATGAACACTGAAGCTTTCTTT; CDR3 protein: CASSSLDSMNTEAFF
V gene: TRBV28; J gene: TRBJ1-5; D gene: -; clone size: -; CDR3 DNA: TGTGCCAGCAGTTTAGGGGGGACCAATCAGCCCCAGCATTTT; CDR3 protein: CASSLGGTNQPQHF
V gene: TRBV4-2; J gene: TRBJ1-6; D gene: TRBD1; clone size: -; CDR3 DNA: TGTGCCAGCAGCCAAGAACCGGGACAGGTCAATTCACCCCTCCACTTT; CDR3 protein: CASSQEPGQVNSPLHF
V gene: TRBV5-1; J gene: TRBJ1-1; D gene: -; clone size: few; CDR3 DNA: TGCGCCAGCAGCTTGGCCGGGGGACTTGACACTGAAGCTTTCTTT; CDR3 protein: CASSLAGGLDTEAFF
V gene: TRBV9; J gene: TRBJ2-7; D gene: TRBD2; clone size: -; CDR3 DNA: TGTGCCAGCAGCGTTAGCGGGCGGTCCTACGAGCAGTACTTC; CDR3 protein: CASSVSGRSYEQYF